Listed here are 26 T cell receptor beta chains from one sample, sequenced in a study of CD8 T cells in Susac syndrome. cDNA came from about 0.51 to 1 ug RNA primed by random hexamers. TCRdb passed the immunoSEQ multiplex PCR reads through MiXCR, listing each CDR3 protein once. The table includes 250,000 to 300,000 distinct CDR3 sequences, 85% detected once. The sample taken for sequencing was CD8+ T cells from PBMCs. The receptor source for this set is a human donor with multiple sclerosis.

V gene TRBV7-9 combines with J gene TRBJ1-2; D is uncertain. The V gene's germline CDR1 is SEHNR and CDR2 FQNEAQ (reference sequence). Trimming stripped 6 bases from V and 3 bases from J, with 8 bases between. This CDR3 comprises 12 residues. CDR3 in DNA: TGTGCCAGCAGGCCAGGCGACTATGGCTACACCTTC. As protein: CASRPGDYGYTF.

The genes are TRBV28 and TRBJ2-7; TRBD2 matches at 7 bases. The CDR3 has 16 amino acids. Germline loops: CDR1 MDHEN, CDR2 SYDVKM. Germline trimming cut 3 bases from V and 3 bases from J; bases unmatched to any gene: 11. CDR3 DNA: TGTGCCAGCAGTTTGGGATCGTGGGGAGGGTTCTACGAGCAGTACTTC. Protein: CASSLGSWGGFYEQYF.

The V and J genes are TRBV30 and TRBJ2-1; D is ambiguous. The V end lost 5 bases, the J end lost 6 bases, and 5 bases lay between the germline ends. CDR3 length equals 10 residues. The germline V gene has CDR1 GTSNPN and CDR2 SVGIG (reference sequence). The CDR3 protein is CAWASNEQFF. For the CDR3, the DNA is TGTGCCTGGGCGAGCAATGAGCAGTTCTTC.

A word on this clonotype: The junction departs from the called germline gene at one end, perhaps through a read error. The V and J genes are TRBV28 and TRBJ2-2; no firm D call. The CDR3 covers 16 residues. Looked up from germline, CDR1 is MDHEN and CDR2 is SYDVKM. CDR3 residues: CASSLRVVSNAGELFF. In DNA form, the CDR3 reads TGTGCCAGCAGTTTAAGGGTAGTCTCGAACGCCGGGGAGCTGTTTTTT.

The CDR3, as DNA: TGTGCCAGCAGCCAGGGCGGGAGGTTGAACAATGAGCAGTTCTTC. Translating gives CASSQGGRLNNEQFF. The chain is built from TRBV3-1 and TRBJ2-1; 8 bases are shared with TRBD2. Germline CDR1 reads LGHDT; CDR2 reads YNNKEL (reference sequence). The V segment lost 3 bases and the J segment 5 bases; nucleotides outside the gene matches: 6. The CDR3 loop spans 15 amino acids.

The chain uses TRBV4-3 and TRBJ2-3; 7 nucleotides line up with TRBD1. The CDR3 contains 15 residues. Germline assignment: CDR1 LGHNA and CDR2 YSLEER. The V and J ends lost 0 bases and 5 bases, in that order; junction bases with no gene match: 5. CDR3 loop: CASSQEYRQGDTQYF. The CDR3 nucleotides read TGCGCCAGCAGCCAAGAGTATAGACAGGGAGATACGCAGTATTTT.

The chain combines TRBV7-9 with TRBJ1-1; tentatively, D is TRBD1 (6 bases). The V gene lost 8 bases and the J gene lost 4 bases, with 14 bases spanning the gap. The CDR3 is 13 amino acids. CDR1 and CDR2 from the germline V gene are SEHNR and FQNEAQ (reference sequence). The CDR3 sequence: CASQQGSTTEAFF. The CDR3 bases are TGTGCCAGCCAACAGGGTAGTACCACTGAAGCTTTCTTT.

There are a few counts of this clonotype. This chain joins TRBV27 and TRBJ1-2; 9 bases match TRBD1. This CDR3 has 16 amino acids. J was trimmed by 4 bases and V by 5 bases; bases with no gene match: 11. Germline assignment: CDR1 MNHEY and CDR2 SMNVEV (reference sequence). CDR3 in amino acids: CASSQTGQGPGYGYTF. The CDR3 DNA follows: TGTGCCAGCAGTCAAACGGGACAGGGACCCGGCTATGGCTACACCTTC.

The genes are TRBV5-1 and TRBJ2-3, with D perhaps being TRBD1 or TRBD2 (6 bases each). The CDR3 is 16 amino acids. V was shortened by 3 bases and J by 7 bases, with 21 bases between the two germline ends. The germline gives CDR1 SGHRS, CDR2 YFSETQ. CDR3 DNA: TGCGCCAGCAGCTGGAGGGGGGCAGCGTCAAATCATACGCAGTATTTT. It codes for CASSWRGAASNHTQYF.

This chain links TRBV7-6 with TRBJ1-3; a possible D gene is TRBD1 (6 bases). The germline V gene has CDR1 SGHVS and CDR2 FNYEAQ. The CDR3 covers 15 residues. V shed 3 bases and J shed 2 bases, with 11 bases lying between them. CDR3 in amino acids: CASSFGQIAGNTIYF. The CDR3 coding sequence is TGTGCCAGCAGCTTCGGACAGATAGCTGGAAACACCATATATTTT.

The rearrangement links TRBV20-1 to TRBJ2-7; 10 bases map to TRBD2. V gave up 5 bases and J gave up 4 bases; unmatched junction bases: 11. CDR1 DFQATT and CDR2 SNEGSKA come from the germline V gene (reference sequence). This CDR3 spans 15 amino acids. The CDR3 DNA follows: TGCAGTGCTCGACTACCGGGACTAGCGCGGTACGAGCAGTACTTC. It specifies CSARLPGLARYEQYF.

A single count supports this clonotype. The chain is built from TRBV24-1 and TRBJ2-1; TRBD1 aligns across 9 bases. This CDR3 is built from 15 residues. Germline V lookup: CDR1 KGHDR, CDR2 SFDVKD. V lost 4 bases and J lost 7; bases outside the gene matches: 7. Here the CDR3 reads CATSETGGVVNEQFF. The DNA for the CDR3 is TGTGCCACCAGTGAGACAGGGGGGGTGGTAAATGAGCAGTTCTTC.

This chain joins TRBV4-3 and TRBJ2-7, with D unclear. Germline V gene data show CDR1 as LGHNA and CDR2 as YSLEER. The CDR3 contains 13 residues. V lost 3 bases and J 5 bases, leaving 11 bases between the germline ends. The CDR3 protein is CASSHHTSDEQYF. The DNA of the CDR3 is TGCGCCAGCAGCCACCATACAAGCGACGAGCAGTACTTC.

V is TRBV15 and J is TRBJ2-7; TRBD1 matches at 8 bases. The CDR3 extends over 14 amino acids. The V gene end was trimmed by 2 bases and the J gene end by 2 bases; junction bases not matched to a gene: 2. Germline CDR1 LNHNV, CDR2 YYDKDF (reference sequence). Here the CDR3 reads CATSRLQGAYEQYF. CDR3 in DNA: TGTGCCACCAGCAGATTACAGGGGGCCTACGAGCAGTACTTC.

This clonotype was counted once. The chain employs TRBV29-1 and TRBJ2-1, with TRBD2 matching over 10 bases. Per the germline V gene, CDR1 is SQVTM and CDR2 is ANQGSEA. With V trimmed by 7 bases and J by 4 bases, 7 bases remained unmatched. The CDR3 totals 14 residues. The CDR3 region has the DNA TGCAGCGCCCCTAGCGGGAGTTTGTACAATGAGCAGTTCTTC. It yields the protein CSAPSGSLYNEQFF.

This clonotype showed up just once. The chain combines TRBV25-1 with TRBJ1-1, with D possibly being TRBD1 (6 bases). Germline CDR1 is MGHDK and CDR2 is SYGVNS. The CDR3 is 15 residues long. Trimming pared 1 base from V and 3 bases from J, leaving 12 bases between. CDR3 region: CASSESGRGDTEAFF. DNA for the CDR3: TGTGCCAGCAGTGAATCAGGCAGGGGCGACACTGAAGCTTTCTTT.

The chain couples TRBV5-4 to TRBJ2-3; 8 nucleotides line up with TRBD2. Trimming cost V 1 base and J 1 base; bases outside gene matches: 20. The CDR3 runs 21 residues. Germline CDR1 SGHNT, CDR2 YYREEE (reference sequence). CDR3: CASSLLVGQGFRGGRTDTQYF. In nucleotides, the CDR3 is TGTGCCAGCAGCTTGCTGGTGGGTCAGGGGTTCCGCGGGGGGCGCACAGATACGCAGTATTTT.

J is TRBJ1-5 and V is TRBV27, with D perhaps matching TRBD1 (5 bases). The CDR3 has 14 residues. V lost 3 bases and J lost 3, with 9 bases in between. CDR1 and CDR2 (germline): MNHEY, SMNVEV (reference sequence). CDR3 coding DNA: TGTGCCAGCAGTTTTCGGGGGAACAATCAGCCCCAGCATTTT. Encoded protein: CASSFRGNNQPQHF.

In DNA form, the CDR3 reads TGTGCCAGCAGTTACCTGACTAGCGGGGGAAACAATGAGCAGTTCTTC. Its translation: CASSYLTSGGNNEQFF. This chain joins TRBV28 and TRBJ2-1, with 12 bases identical to TRBD2. The CDR3 covers 16 residues. J lost 5 bases, V lost 4 bases, and 6 bases had no gene match. Germline V lookup: CDR1 MDHEN, CDR2 SYDVKM.

The genes are TRBV25-1 and TRBJ1-2; D is uncertain. CDR1 is MGHDK and CDR2 is SYGVNS in the germline V gene. This CDR3 spans 16 amino acids. Trimming removed 2 bases at V and 2 bases at J, with 15 bases between. CDR3 loop: CASSEPLDFNNYGYTF. The CDR3 DNA reads TGTGCCAGCAGTGAACCTCTCGACTTTAACAACTATGGCTACACCTTC.

This chain joins TRBV27 and TRBJ1-1; D possibly corresponds to TRBD1 (5 bases). The CDR3 runs 15 residues. Germline CDR1 reads MNHEY; CDR2 reads SMNVEV (reference sequence). V shed 7 bases and J shed 4 bases, with 19 bases lying between them. The CDR3 reads CASKGRRGLGTEAFF. The CDR3 nucleotides are TGTGCCAGCAAGGGGCGGCGAGGGTTGGGCACTGAAGCTTTCTTT.

The rearrangement links TRBV4-2 to TRBJ1-1; D not certain. Trimming took 0 bases from V and 1 from J, leaving 15 bases between them. Germline V gives CDR1 LGHNA, CDR2 YNFKEQ. This CDR3 comprises 17 residues. Here the CDR3 reads CASSQDREREGNTEAFF. The CDR3 nucleotides are TGTGCCAGCAGCCAAGATAGGGAAAGGGAAGGGAACACTGAAGCTTTCTTT.

The rearrangement joins TRBV7-3 to TRBJ2-7; perhaps D is TRBD1 or TRBD2 (5 bases each). This CDR3 comprises 14 residues. The germline V gene has CDR1 SGHTA and CDR2 FQGTGA. Trimming left V 8 bases short and J 12 bases short, with 26 bases between. For the CDR3, the DNA is TGTGCCAGCGGCCCCTGGGGGTATCGCTCCGTGAGGTACTTC. Amino acids: CASGPWGYRSVRYF.

The DNA of the CDR3 is TGTGCCTGGATCCAGACAGGGGATTTGGAGACCCAGTACTTC. Residues: CAWIQTGDLETQYF. V usage is TRBV30 and J usage is TRBJ2-5, with 8 bases matching TRBD1. In germline, CDR1 is GTSNPN, CDR2 SVGIG (reference sequence). The CDR3 sequence is 14 residues long. With V trimmed by 4 bases and J by 5 bases, 9 bases remained unmatched.

V is TRBV15 and J is TRBJ2-4, with D maybe TRBD2 (5 bases). CDR1 is LNHNV and CDR2 is YYDKDF in the germline V gene (reference sequence). The V and J ends lost 8 bases and 4 bases respectively, with 15 bases between them. This CDR3 spans 14 amino acids. This CDR3 is CATRDLTGKNIQYF. The CDR3 region has the DNA TGTGCCACCCGAGACTTGACGGGGAAAAACATTCAGTACTTC. Full variable domain (remainder filled in from reference TRBV15 and TRBJ2-4): DAMVIQNPRYQVTQFGKPVTLSCSQTLNHNVMYWYQQKSSQAPKLLFHYYDKDFNNEADTPDNFQSRRPNTSFCFLDIRSPGLGDTAMYLCATRDLTGKNIQYFGAGTRLSVL.

This chain joins TRBV3-1 and TRBJ2-7; 10 bases agree with TRBD2. The V gene end was trimmed by 5 bases and the J gene end by 0 bases; junction bases not matched to a gene: 10. This CDR3 contains 17 residues. CDR1 and CDR2 (germline): LGHDT, YNNKEL (reference sequence). The CDR3 loop is CASSGGTSASSSYEQYF. The DNA of the CDR3 is TGTGCCAGCAGCGGAGGGACTAGCGCCTCGAGCTCCTACGAGCAGTACTTC.